This T cell receptor beta chain was obtained from a study of blood T cell repertoires in COVID-19. The overall study: Whether acute or convalescent, the COVID-19 samples came from the United States, Italy and Spain. The analysed material was cDNA or gDNA that came from T cells, B-cell-depleted T cells, or PBMCs.

The CDR3 contains 13 residues. CDR1 GTSNPN and CDR2 SVGIG come from the germline V gene (reference sequence). V was cut by 1 base and J by 3 bases, with 7 bases left in between. Original handling: The assay estimated nucleated cells by amplifying reference gene primers. Measured with immunoSEQ multiplex PCR; TCRdb has only the in-frame clones, and not every one. The V and J calls and clone size are taken from that table; D and trimming were inferred from the DNA. In the table there are a few hundred thousand clones, roughly 85% of which are singletons. The genes are TRBV30 and TRBJ1-5; D ambiguous. This clonotype originated in a human donor in a cohort sampled during active COVID-19. Material for sequencing was peripheral blood. In DNA, the CDR3 is TGTGCCTGGAGTGACTATATCAATCAGCCCCAGCATTTT. Translated, it gives CAWSDYINQPQHF.